This entry describes one T cell receptor (beta chain). The data were obtained in a study of blood T cell repertoires in COVID-19. The germline gives CDR1 SGHTA, CDR2 FQGTGA. CDR3 size: 16 residues. Unmatched junction bases numbered 11, after V lost 5 bases and J lost 4 bases. Sequenced by immunoSEQ multiplex PCR; TCRdb stores in-frame clones only, minus some. The sample lists about 88,000 clones; 87% were seen once. The chain employs TRBV7-3 and TRBJ2-3; TRBD2 matches at 8 bases. Source material: peripheral blood. The receptor was isolated from a male donor with acute or convalescent COVID-19. In DNA, the CDR3 is TGTGCCAGCAGCCCAGCGGGGGCCACGGAGGCAGATACGCAGTATTTT. Translation: CASSPAGATEADTQYF.